Listed below are T cell receptor beta chains from one sample, sequenced in a study of T cell responses to AZD1222 COVID-19 vaccine. Repertoires were generated with immunoSEQ multiplex PCR, while TCRdb's copy carries only in-frame clones and drops some. The table records about 100,000 clones, roughly nine tenths of them present only once. The material sequenced was peripheral blood, taken 28 days after the second AZD1222 dose. Receptors originate from an adult who received the AZD1222 COVID-19 vaccine. The CDR3 runs from the conserved cysteine through the conserved F or W. A D gene is named only where the DNA matches it firmly. A clone size is listed for some rows: how often the clone was seen (once, few, many), or a class if it is expanded.

D: TRBD2; J: TRBJ2-7; V: TRBV18; size: .; CDR3: CASSPRSVGGRYEQYF; DNA: TGTGCCAGCTCACCAAGGTCAGTCGGCGGGAGGTACGAGCAGTACTTC
D: .; J: TRBJ1-5; V: TRBV2; size: .; CDR3: CASSEESNQPQHF; DNA: TGTGCCAGCAGCGAGGAGAGCAATCAGCCCCAGCATTTT
D: TRBD1; J: TRBJ1-5; V: TRBV6-5; size: .; CDR3: CASSRGPDSNQPQHF; DNA: TGTGCCAGCAGTAGGGGGCCCGATAGCAATCAGCCCCAGCATTTT
D: .; J: TRBJ1-2; V: TRBV27; size: few; CDR3: CASSGSILDGYTF; DNA: TGTGCCAGCAGTGGTTCCATTCTGGATGGCTACACCTTC
D: .; J: TRBJ1-4; V: TRBV28; size: .; CDR3: CASREVSEKLFF; DNA: TGTGCCAGCAGAGAGGTTAGCGAAAAACTGTTTTTT
D: TRBD2; J: TRBJ2-7; V: TRBV4-1; size: .; CDR3: CASSLEASGWGEQYF; DNA: TGCGCCAGCAGCCTGGAGGCTAGCGGGTGGGGCGAGCAGTACTTC
D: .; J: TRBJ1-1; V: TRBV7-2; size: .; CDR3: CASSFAEDTEAFF; DNA: TGTGCCAGCAGCTTCGCGGAAGACACTGAAGCTTTCTTT
D: TRBD1; J: TRBJ2-7; V: TRBV6-5; size: .; CDR3: CASSYTGQGSLYEQYF; DNA: TGTGCCAGCAGTTACACGGGACAGGGGTCCCTCTACGAGCAGTACTTC
D: .; J: TRBJ1-2; V: TRBV14; size: .; CDR3: CASSQNNYGYTF; DNA: TGTGCCAGCAGCCAGAATAACTATGGCTACACCTTC
D: .; J: TRBJ1-1; V: TRBV19; size: .; CDR3: CASTRLGQMNTEAFF; DNA: TGTGCCAGTACCCGGCTGGGACAAATGAACACTGAAGCTTTCTTT
D: TRBD1; J: TRBJ2-2; V: TRBV30; size: .; CDR3: CAWKGTGTDTGELFF; DNA: TGTGCCTGGAAAGGGACAGGGACCGACACCGGGGAGCTGTTTTTT
D: .; J: TRBJ1-4; V: TRBV20-1; size: .; CDR3: CSASFQATNEKLFF; DNA: TGCAGTGCTAGTTTCCAGGCAACTAATGAAAAACTGTTTTTT
D: .; J: TRBJ2-1; V: TRBV7-9; size: .; CDR3: CALEGGGLSYNEQFF; DNA: TGTGCCCTCGAAGGAGGGGGCCTCTCCTACAATGAGCAGTTCTTC
D: .; J: TRBJ1-3; V: TRBV11-2; size: .; CDR3: CASSQGTLSGNTIYF; DNA: TGTGCCAGCAGCCAAGGGACACTCTCTGGAAACACCATATATTTT
D: .; J: TRBJ2-1; V: TRBV5-1; size: .; CDR3: CASSFGPTNNEQFF; DNA: TGCGCCAGCAGCTTTGGACCTACCAACAATGAGCAGTTCTTC
D: .; J: TRBJ1-6; V: TRBV27; size: .; CDR3: CASSLAQGGSPLHF; DNA: TGTGCCAGCAGTTTAGCCCAGGGAGGTTCACCCCTCCACTTT
D: .; J: TRBJ1-6; V: TRBV28; size: .; CDR3: CASSLSAPNSPLHF; DNA: TGTGCCAGCAGTTTGAGCGCCCCGAATTCACCCCTCCACTTT
D: .; J: TRBJ1-1; V: TRBV25-1; size: .; CDR3: CASSDPGSNTEAFF; DNA: TGTGCCAGCAGTGATCCGGGGTCGAACACTGAAGCTTTCTTT
D: TRBD1; J: TRBJ2-1; V: TRBV5-1; size: .; CDR3: CASSFGDRGTNEQFF; DNA: TGCGCCAGCAGCTTCGGGGACAGGGGGACTAATGAGCAGTTCTTC
D: .; J: TRBJ2-3; V: TRBV27; size: .; CDR3: CASRLLGSTDTQYF; DNA: TGTGCCAGCAGACTCCTGGGAAGCACAGATACGCAGTATTTT
D: .; J: TRBJ2-5; V: TRBV11-1; size: .; CDR3: CASSSRPRGTQETQYF; DNA: TGTGCCAGCAGCTCCCGCCCCCGGGGGACCCAAGAGACCCAGTACTTC
D: .; J: TRBJ2-5; V: TRBV28; size: .; CDR3: CASTNGVGGETQYF; DNA: TGTGCCAGCACGAACGGGGTCGGAGGAGAGACCCAGTACTTC
D: TRBD1; J: TRBJ2-7; V: TRBV4-3; size: .; CDR3: CASSHDGQGAYEQYF; DNA: TGCGCCAGCAGCCACGACGGCCAGGGGGCCTACGAGCAGTACTTC
D: .; J: TRBJ2-2; V: TRBV25-1; size: .; CDR3: CASSPPRQSHTGELFF; DNA: TGTGCCAGCAGTCCACCCCGACAGTCTCACACCGGGGAGCTGTTTTTT
D: .; J: TRBJ1-1; V: TRBV6-6; size: .; CDR3: CASSYSGRGRGEAFF; DNA: TGTGCCAGCAGTTACTCGGGCAGGGGTAGGGGTGAAGCTTTCTTT
D: TRBD1; J: TRBJ2-7; V: TRBV11-2; size: .; CDR3: CASSLETGGFYEQYF; DNA: TGTGCCAGCAGCTTAGAGACAGGGGGCTTCTACGAGCAGTACTTC
D: .; J: TRBJ1-6; V: TRBV5-1; size: .; CDR3: CASRASSSYNSPLHF; DNA: TGCGCCAGCAGAGCCAGTAGCTCCTATAATTCACCCCTCCACTTT